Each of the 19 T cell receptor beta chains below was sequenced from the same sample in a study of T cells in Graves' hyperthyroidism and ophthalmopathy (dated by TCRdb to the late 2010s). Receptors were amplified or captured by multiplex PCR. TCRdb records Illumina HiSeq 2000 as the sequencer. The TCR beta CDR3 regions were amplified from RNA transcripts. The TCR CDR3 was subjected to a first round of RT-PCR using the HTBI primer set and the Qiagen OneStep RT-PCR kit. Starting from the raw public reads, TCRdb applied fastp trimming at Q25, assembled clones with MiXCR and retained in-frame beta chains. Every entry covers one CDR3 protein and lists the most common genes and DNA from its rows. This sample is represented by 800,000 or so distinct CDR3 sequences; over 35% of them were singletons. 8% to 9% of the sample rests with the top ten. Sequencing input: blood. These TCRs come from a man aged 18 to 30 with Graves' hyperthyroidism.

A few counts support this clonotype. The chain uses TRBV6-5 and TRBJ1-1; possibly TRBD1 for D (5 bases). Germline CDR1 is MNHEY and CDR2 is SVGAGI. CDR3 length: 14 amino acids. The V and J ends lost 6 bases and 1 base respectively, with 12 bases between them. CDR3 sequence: CASRVGHPNTEAFF. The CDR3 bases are TGTGCCAGCAGGGTAGGACACCCGAACACTGAAGCTTTCTTT.

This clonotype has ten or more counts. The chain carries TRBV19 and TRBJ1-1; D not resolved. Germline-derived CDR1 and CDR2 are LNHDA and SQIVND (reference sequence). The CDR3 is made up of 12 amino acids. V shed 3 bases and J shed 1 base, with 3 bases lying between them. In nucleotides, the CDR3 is TGTGCCAGTAGTATGGCGAACACTGAAGCTTTCTTT. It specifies CASSMANTEAFF.

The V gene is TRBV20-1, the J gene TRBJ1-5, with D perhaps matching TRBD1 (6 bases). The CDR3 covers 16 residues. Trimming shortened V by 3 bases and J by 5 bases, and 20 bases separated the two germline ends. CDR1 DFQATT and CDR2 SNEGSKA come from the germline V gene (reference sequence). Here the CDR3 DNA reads TGCAGTGCTAGGGCCGGGACAACTAACTGGGATCAGCCCCAGCATTTT. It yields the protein CSARAGTTNWDQPQHF.

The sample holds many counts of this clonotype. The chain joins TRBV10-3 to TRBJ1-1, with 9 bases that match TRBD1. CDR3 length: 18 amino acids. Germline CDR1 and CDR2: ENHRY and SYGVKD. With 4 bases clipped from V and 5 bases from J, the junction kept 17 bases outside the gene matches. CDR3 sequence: CAISARQGTGSPWTEAFF. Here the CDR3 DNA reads TGTGCCATCAGTGCCCGACAAGGGACAGGGTCACCGTGGACTGAAGCTTTCTTT.

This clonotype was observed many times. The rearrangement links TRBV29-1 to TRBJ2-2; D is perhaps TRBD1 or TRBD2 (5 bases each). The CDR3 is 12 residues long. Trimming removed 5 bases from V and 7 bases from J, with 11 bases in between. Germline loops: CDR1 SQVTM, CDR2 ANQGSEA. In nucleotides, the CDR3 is TGCAGCGTTACGGGGACGATCGGGGAGCTGTTTTTT. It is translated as CSVTGTIGELFF.

The CDR3 nucleotides read TGCAGCGTTGGGACCCCTGGGGGGAAGACTGAAGCTTTCTTT. Its protein product is CSVGTPGGKTEAFF. The chain is built from TRBV29-1 and TRBJ1-1; perhaps TRBD1 as D (5 bases). Germline V lookup: CDR1 SQVTM, CDR2 ANQGSEA. CDR3 length: 14 residues. Trimming cost V 4 bases and J 5 bases, with 17 bases left between them.

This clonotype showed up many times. CDR3 residues: CAIGGQGYEQYF. The CDR3 nucleotides are TGTGCCATAGGGGGACAGGGTTACGAGCAGTACTTC. The chain uses TRBV10-3 and TRBJ2-7; 9 nucleotides match TRBD1. The trim removed 9 bases at V and 4 bases at J, leaving 4 bases unmatched. The CDR3 runs to 12 residues. CDR1 and CDR2 from the germline V gene are ENHRY and SYGVKD.

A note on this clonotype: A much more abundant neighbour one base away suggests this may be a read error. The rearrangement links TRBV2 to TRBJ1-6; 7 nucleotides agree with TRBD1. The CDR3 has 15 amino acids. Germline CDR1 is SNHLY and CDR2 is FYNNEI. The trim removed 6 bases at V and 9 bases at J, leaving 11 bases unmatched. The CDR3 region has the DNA TGTGCCAGCAGCTCCTTCCGGGACAGTAGTTCACCCCTCCACTTT. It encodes CASSSFRDSSSPLHF.

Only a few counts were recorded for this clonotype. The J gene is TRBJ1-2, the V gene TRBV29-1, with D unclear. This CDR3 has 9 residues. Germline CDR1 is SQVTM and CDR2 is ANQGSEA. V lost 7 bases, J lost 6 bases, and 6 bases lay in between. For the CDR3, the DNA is TGCAGCGGTGGAGATGGCTACACCTTC. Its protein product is CSGGDGYTF.

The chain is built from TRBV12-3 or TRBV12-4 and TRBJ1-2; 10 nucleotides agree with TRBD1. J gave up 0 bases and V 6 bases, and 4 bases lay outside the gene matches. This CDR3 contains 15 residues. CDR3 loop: CASRGQGLANYGYTF. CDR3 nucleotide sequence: TGTGCCAGCAGGGGACAGGGGTTAGCTAACTATGGCTACACCTTC.

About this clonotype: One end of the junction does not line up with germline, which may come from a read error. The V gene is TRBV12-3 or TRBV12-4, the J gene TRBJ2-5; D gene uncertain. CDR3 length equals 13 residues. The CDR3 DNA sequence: TGTGCCGGCAGCCCAATCAGCGCCGAGACCCAGTACTTC. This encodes CAGSPISAETQYF.

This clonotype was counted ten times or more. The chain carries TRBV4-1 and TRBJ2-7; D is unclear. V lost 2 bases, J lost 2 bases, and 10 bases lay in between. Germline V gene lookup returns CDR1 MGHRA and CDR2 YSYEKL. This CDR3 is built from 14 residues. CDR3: CASSQFDGAYEQYF. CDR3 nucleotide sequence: TGCGCCAGCAGCCAATTTGACGGAGCCTACGAGCAGTACTTC.

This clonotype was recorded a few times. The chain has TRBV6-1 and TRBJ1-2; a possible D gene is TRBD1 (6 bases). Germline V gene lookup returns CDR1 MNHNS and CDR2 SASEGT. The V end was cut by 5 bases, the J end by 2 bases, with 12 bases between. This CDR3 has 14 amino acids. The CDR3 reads CASSMDSVNYGYTF. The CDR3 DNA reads TGTGCCAGCAGTATGGACAGCGTAAACTATGGCTACACCTTC.

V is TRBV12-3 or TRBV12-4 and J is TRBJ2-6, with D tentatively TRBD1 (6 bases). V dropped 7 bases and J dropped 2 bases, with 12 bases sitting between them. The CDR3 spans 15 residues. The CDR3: CASTRQVPGANVLTF. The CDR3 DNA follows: TGTGCCAGCACCCGACAGGTCCCTGGGGCCAACGTCCTGACTTTC.

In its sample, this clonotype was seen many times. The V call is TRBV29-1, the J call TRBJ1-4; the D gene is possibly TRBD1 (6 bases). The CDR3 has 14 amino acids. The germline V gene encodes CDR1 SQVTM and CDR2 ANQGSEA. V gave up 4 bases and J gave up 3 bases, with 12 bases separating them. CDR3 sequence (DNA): TGCAGCGTTGTCGGGGGCCCTGCTAATGAAAAACTGTTTTTT. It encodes CSVVGGPANEKLFF.

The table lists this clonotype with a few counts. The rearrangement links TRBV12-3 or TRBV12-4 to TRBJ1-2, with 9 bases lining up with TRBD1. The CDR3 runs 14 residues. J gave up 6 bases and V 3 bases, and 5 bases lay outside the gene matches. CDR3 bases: TGTGCCAGCAGTTTTGGGACAGGGACACATGGCTACACCTTC. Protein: CASSFGTGTHGYTF.

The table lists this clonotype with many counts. CDR3 sequence: CSVGWSSGANVLTF. The CDR3 DNA is TGCAGCGTGGGGTGGAGCTCTGGGGCCAACGTCCTGACTTTC. V usage is TRBV29-1 and J usage is TRBJ2-6; D gene unclear. This CDR3 contains 14 residues. Trimming shortened V by 6 bases and J by 0 bases, and 9 bases separated the two germline ends. The V gene's germline CDR1 is SQVTM and CDR2 ANQGSEA.

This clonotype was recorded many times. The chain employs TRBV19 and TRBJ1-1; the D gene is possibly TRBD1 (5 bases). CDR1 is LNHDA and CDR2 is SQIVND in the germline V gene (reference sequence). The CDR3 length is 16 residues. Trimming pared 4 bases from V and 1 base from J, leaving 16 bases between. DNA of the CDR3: TGTGCCAGTAGTACCCAGCGGCAGGGTAGGAACACTGAAGCTTTCTTT. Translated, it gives CASSTQRQGRNTEAFF.

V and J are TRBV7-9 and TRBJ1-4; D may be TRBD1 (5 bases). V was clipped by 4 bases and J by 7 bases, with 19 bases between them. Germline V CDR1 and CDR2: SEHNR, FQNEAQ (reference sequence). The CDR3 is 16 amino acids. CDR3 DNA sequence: TGTGCCAGCAGCTCTTGGACGGGGGGTGGGACTGAAAAACTGTTTTTT. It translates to CASSSWTGGGTEKLFF.